The subject of this entry is one TCR beta chain. Its target is unknown. Measured with immunoSEQ multiplex PCR; TCRdb has only the in-frame clones, and not every one. Of tens of thousands of clones in the sample, less than 95% are singletons; the top ten hold 0.6% to 0.7%. Unstimulated Tregs (CD4+CD25+CD127-) and CD4+CD25- non-Tregs were sorted from PBMCs. Thawed PBMCs were rested overnight at 37°C with approximately 190 IU/ml IL-2 before regulatory T cell sorting. The sample comes from a study of Tregs in tolerant kidney transplant recipients. Regarding the study as a whole: This study did not directly address biological reproducibility. Findings come from small patient numbers and require larger validation.

The ends were cut back, 6 bases at V and 1 base at J, with 15 bases in the middle. The CDR3 extends over 15 amino acids. CDR1 and CDR2 (germline): MNHNY, SVGAGI (reference sequence). This rearrangement joins TRBV6-6 to TRBJ1-1, with D perhaps matching TRBD1 (6 bases). The source material was Tregs from blood. The receptor's source is a human donor in good health. CDR3 in amino acids: CASSPGGLRNTEAFF. Here the CDR3 DNA reads TGTGCCAGCAGCCCCGGGGGCTTGAGGAACACTGAAGCTTTCTTT.